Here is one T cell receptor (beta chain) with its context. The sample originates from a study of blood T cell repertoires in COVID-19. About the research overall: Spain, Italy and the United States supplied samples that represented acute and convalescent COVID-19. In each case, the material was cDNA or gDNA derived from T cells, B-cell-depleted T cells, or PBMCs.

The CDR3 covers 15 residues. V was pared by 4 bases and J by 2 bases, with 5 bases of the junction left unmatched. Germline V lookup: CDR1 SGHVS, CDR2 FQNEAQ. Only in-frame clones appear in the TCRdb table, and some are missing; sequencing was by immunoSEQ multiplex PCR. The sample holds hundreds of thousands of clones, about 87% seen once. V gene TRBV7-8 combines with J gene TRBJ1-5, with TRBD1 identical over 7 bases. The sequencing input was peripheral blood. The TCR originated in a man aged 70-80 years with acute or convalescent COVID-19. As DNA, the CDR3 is TGTGCCAGCAGCTCAGGGGGATACGGCAATCAGCCCCAGCATTTT. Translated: CASSSGGYGNQPQHF.